The 16 T cell receptor beta chains in this list originate from one sample, sequenced in a study of blood T cell repertoires in COVID-19. The protocol was immunoSEQ multiplex PCR, while the TCRdb copy is restricted to in-frame clones and leaves out a portion. The sample has roughly 200,000 clones; 85% are singletons. Sequenced input: peripheral blood. The source is an elderly woman with acute or convalescent COVID-19.

The chain links TRBV5-1 to TRBJ1-1; D gene ambiguous. This CDR3 is 16 amino acids long. CDR1 and CDR2 (germline): SGHRS, YFSETQ. The V and J ends lost 1 base and 5 bases respectively, with 18 bases between them. CDR3 loop: CASSLFVSLGETEAFF. The DNA of the CDR3 is TGCGCCAGCAGCTTGTTCGTGTCACTCGGGGAGACTGAAGCTTTCTTT.

This chain uses TRBV30 with TRBJ1-4; possibly TRBD1 for D (6 bases). Per the germline V gene, CDR1 is GTSNPN and CDR2 is SVGIG (reference sequence). V lost 5 bases and J 4 bases, leaving 14 bases between the germline ends. The CDR3 is made up of 14 amino acids. The CDR3 protein is CAWGGTEINEKLFF. The CDR3 bases are TGTGCCTGGGGGGGCACAGAGATTAATGAAAAACTGTTTTTT.

This chain connects TRBV18 to TRBJ1-2; D not certain. This CDR3 spans 14 amino acids. V lost 0 bases, J lost 11 bases, and 16 bases lay in between. Germline-derived CDR1 and CDR2 are KGHSH and LQKENI. This CDR3 reads CASSPPSRGEEYTF. Written as DNA, the CDR3 is TGTGCCAGCTCACCACCCAGCCGGGGTGAAGAGTACACCTTC.

This rearrangement joins TRBV6-5 to TRBJ1-5; no clear D. The CDR3 sequence is 15 residues long. Germline loops: CDR1 MNHEY, CDR2 SVGAGI. Trimming left V 0 bases short and J 3 bases short, with 9 bases between. The CDR3 nucleotides read TGTGCCAGCAGTTACTCATGGCAGTTCAATCAGCCCCAGCATTTT. It translates to CASSYSWQFNQPQHF.

CDR3 nucleotide sequence: TGTGCCAGCAGTGATGGGGGCCGAAATCAGCCCCAGCATTTT. It yields the protein CASSDGGRNQPQHF. The chain recombines TRBV2 with TRBJ1-5, with D perhaps TRBD1 (6 bases). V was cut by 3 bases and J by 4 bases, with 10 bases left in between. Per the germline V gene, CDR1 is SNHLY and CDR2 is FYNNEI. The CDR3 totals 14 residues. Together with reference TRBV2 and TRBJ1-5, the CDR3 gives the full variable domain: EPEVTQTPSHQVTQMGQEVILRCVPISNHLYFYWYRQILGQKVEFLVSFYNNEISEKSEIFDDQFSVERPDGSNFTLKIRSTKLEDSAMYFCASSDGGRNQPQHFGDGTRLSIL.

The chain carries TRBV19 and TRBJ2-1, with 9 bases lining up with TRBD2. Trimming cost V 6 bases and J 0 bases; bases outside gene matches: 6. CDR1 is LNHDA, CDR2 SQIVND, per germline (reference sequence). CDR3 size: 16 residues. In nucleotides, the CDR3 is TGTGCCAGTAGGCCGACTAGCGGATACTCCTACAATGAGCAGTTCTTC. Its translation is CASRPTSGYSYNEQFF.

This rearrangement joins TRBV7-8 to TRBJ2-7; D gene ambiguous. Trimming cost V 5 bases and J 2 bases, with 10 bases left between them. The CDR3 sequence is 13 residues long. The germline V gene encodes CDR1 SGHVS and CDR2 FQNEAQ. The CDR3 DNA follows: TGTGCCAGCAGCCCCCAGGTTACCTACGAGCAGTACTTC. This codes for CASSPQVTYEQYF.

The chain combines TRBV3-1 (or the pseudogene TRBV3-2) with TRBJ2-7; possibly TRBD1 for D (6 bases). Germline values: CDR1 LGHDT, CDR2 YNNKEL (reference sequence). V was clipped by 7 bases and J by 2 bases, with 15 bases between them. The CDR3 covers 14 residues. The CDR3 DNA follows: TGTGCCAGCAAGGGGGACCCCCGGCCCTACGAGCAGTACTTC. Translating it yields CASKGDPRPYEQYF.

V usage is TRBV19 and J usage is TRBJ2-7, with TRBD1 identical over 9 bases. Trimming took 7 bases from V and 4 from J; bases not matched to a gene: 5. The CDR3 is 13 amino acids. In germline, CDR1 is LNHDA, CDR2 SQIVND (reference sequence). Here the CDR3 DNA reads TGTGCCAGTAAGGACAGGGGAGGGTACGAGCAGTACTTC. The encoded protein is CASKDRGGYEQYF. Together with reference TRBV19 and TRBJ2-7, the CDR3 gives the full variable domain: DGGITQSPKYLFRKEGQNVTLSCEQNLNHDAMYWYRQDPGQGLRLIYYSQIVNDFQKGDIAEGYSVSREKKESFPLTVTSAQKNPTAFYLCASKDRGGYEQYFGPGTRLTVT.

V and J are TRBV7-9 and TRBJ2-7; perhaps TRBD1 as D (5 bases). The V and J ends lost 5 bases and 0 bases respectively, with 11 bases between them. The CDR3 covers 14 residues. Per the germline V gene, CDR1 is SEHNR and CDR2 is FQNEAQ (reference sequence). CDR3 region: CASSARQNSYEQYF. CDR3 bases: TGTGCCAGCAGCGCCCGACAGAACTCCTACGAGCAGTACTTC.

There are a few counts of this clone. The V and J genes are TRBV7-9 and TRBJ1-1; D is undetermined. The CDR3 sequence is 12 residues long. Trimming took 5 bases from V and 4 from J, leaving 8 bases between them. Per the germline V gene, CDR1 is SEHNR and CDR2 is FQNEAQ (reference sequence). The CDR3 DNA reads TGTGCCAGCAGCCCCCGTCCCACTGAAGCTTTCTTT. This sequence encodes CASSPRPTEAFF. Full variable domain (remainder filled in from reference TRBV7-9 and TRBJ1-1): DTGVSQNPRHKITKRGQNVTFRCDPISEHNRLYWYRQTLGQGPEFLTYFQNEAQLEKSRLLSDRFSAERPKGSFSTLEIQRTEQGDSAMYLCASSPRPTEAFFGQGTRLTVV.

The chain has TRBV9 and TRBJ2-1; 10 bases fit TRBD2. The germline V gene has CDR1 SGDLS and CDR2 YYNGEE. V lost 3 bases and J lost 8; bases outside the gene matches: 8. The length of the CDR3 is 15 residues. The CDR3 coding sequence is TGTGCCAGCAGCGATTCACTAGCGGGATGGCATGAGCAGTTCTTC. Protein: CASSDSLAGWHEQFF. Using reference TRBV9 and TRBJ2-1 for the parts outside the CDR3, the full variable domain is DSGVTQTPKHLITATGQRVTLRCSPRSGDLSVYWYQQSLDQGLQFLIQYYNGEERAKGNILERFSAQQFPDLHSELNLSSLELGDSALYFCASSDSLAGWHEQFFGPGTRLTVL.

The chain couples TRBV7-2 to TRBJ2-3, with D tentatively TRBD2 (7 bases). Germline V lookup: CDR1 SGHTA, CDR2 FQGNSA. This CDR3 spans 14 amino acids. Trimming stripped 3 bases from V and 8 bases from J, with 15 bases between. CDR3 in amino acids: CASSFDRRGRTQYF. The CDR3 DNA is TGTGCCAGCAGCTTTGACAGGCGGGGGCGTACGCAGTATTTT.

This chain uses TRBV18 with TRBJ2-1; tentatively, D is TRBD2 (6 bases). V lost 2 bases and J lost 1, with 15 bases in between. This CDR3 spans 17 amino acids. Germline V gives CDR1 KGHSH, CDR2 LQKENI. Here the CDR3 DNA reads TGTGCCAGCTCACCAGCGGAGGGTCGCCTTTCCTACAATGAGCAGTTCTTC. Its translation: CASSPAEGRLSYNEQFF.

The chain recombines TRBV2 with TRBJ1-4; TRBD1 might be the D (5 bases). Germline loops: CDR1 SNHLY, CDR2 FYNNEI. There are 15 residues in the CDR3. Trimming took 6 bases from V and 10 from J, leaving 21 bases between them. The CDR3, as DNA: TGTGCCAGCAGAGCCCAGGGTCGGGGGATAGGAAAACTGTTTTTT. This encodes CASRAQGRGIGKLFF. Supplemented by reference TRBV2 and TRBJ1-4, the full variable domain reads EPEVTQTPSHQVTQMGQEVILRCVPISNHLYFYWYRQILGQKVEFLVSFYNNEISEKSEIFDDQFSVERPDGSNFTLKIRSTKLEDSAMYFCASRAQGRGIGKLFFGSGTQLSVL.

V and J are TRBV2 and TRBJ2-2; the match to TRBD2 covers 7 bases. V lost 4 bases and J lost 6; bases outside the gene matches: 5. Germline V gene lookup returns CDR1 SNHLY and CDR2 FYNNEI. The CDR3 has 14 amino acids. CDR3 protein: CASSVAGAAGELFF. Written as DNA, the CDR3 is TGTGCCAGCAGTGTCGCGGGAGCGGCCGGGGAGCTGTTTTTT.